This TCR beta chain was found in a study of blood T cells in healthy people across ages (dated by TCRdb to the mid-2010s). Background for the entire study: Template switching captured roughly one uniquely barcoded TCR beta cDNA molecule per two T cells in model experiments. Using deep sequencing normalized with unique cDNA molecular identifiers, the study measured how TCR beta repertoire diversity changes with age. Four age groups were formed from the donors: young (average 16 years), middle-aged (approximately 39), aged (roughly 58) and long-lived (less than 85). To avoid experimental bias, donors of different ages were randomly spread across the sequencing lanes. The study analyzed two additional independent replicas of 1 million unique cDNA reads from the same blood draw for two donors, one aged 18 to 29 and one aged 80 or older.

CDR1 SGHAT and CDR2 FQNNGV are derived from the germline V gene. The CDR3 starts with the cysteine, ends with the phenylalanine, and has 15 residues. The read is trimmed to its CDR3 DNA, 45 bases read in frame from base 1. V is pared back by 1 base and J by 0 bases, with 4 bases lying between the germline termini. Overall study results and their limits: Estimates of total diversity based on one million sequenced T cells were regarded as lower bounds and as underestimates. Observed TCR beta diversity correlated strongly with the percentage of naive T cells measured by flow cytometry. Because profiling used bulk unsorted PBMCs, naive and antigen-experienced compartments could not be compared conclusively. Because the CMV infection status of the donors was unknown, age-related changes in expanded clonotypes may potentially have been confounded. Observed TCR beta diversity per million T cells fell roughly linearly with age, and a significant reduction was already apparent by age roughly 41. Compared with the aged group, the long-lived group had more naive CD4+ T cells, fewer expanded clones and increased TCR diversity, a pattern suggesting age selection.

A word on this clonotype: Its cognate antigen has yet to be identified. Base qualities are missing; no much larger clone stands one base away.

The library was produced with 5' RACE. The sample was run on an Illumina HiSeq 2500. A second PCR of roughly 7 to 12 cycles was run with a J-beta primer mix and a sample-barcoded 5' primer. Each TCR beta cDNA molecule received a unique molecular identifier from a template-switch 5' adaptor carrying 12 random nucleotides. At least 3 million CDR3-containing paired-end reads were obtained from each sample. All of the RNA was converted into first-strand cDNA using the Mint cDNA synthesis kit, with a TRBC-specific oligonucleotide serving as the primer. All cDNA was treated with uracil-DNA glycosylase and then went through a first 18-cycle PCR with the universal primers M1SS and BC2_uni_R. In the paper's pipeline: Normalization of each sample was performed by random selection of 1 million high-quality reads, each carrying a distinct molecular identifier. Instead of being binned into consensus sequences, reads with shared molecular identifiers were discarded. MiTCR, run with a Q25 quality threshold and the strictest error-elimination algorithm, handled CDR3 identification, clonotype clustering and error correction. A nonparametric unseen species model using Euler transformation provided a lower-bound estimate of total TCR beta diversity. TCRdb trimmed public reads at Q25 via fastp, called clones via MiXCR and kept in-frame beta chains. Every CDR3 protein is listed once, alongside the most common genes and DNA of its rows. The V and J calls were determined by TCRdb, not by the authors. The sample table records roughly 1.7 million distinct CDR3 sequences; 30% to 40% of these occur just once. The ten largest clonotypes hold 10% to 12% of the sample.

Systemically healthy Caucasian individuals from Russia, 35 to 50 in total and aged roughly 6 to 95 years, were included as donors. About 10 milliliters of peripheral blood were collected from each donor into EDTA-treated Vacutainer tubes. PBMCs were isolated by Ficoll-Paque density-gradient centrifugation, with at least 6 million obtained per sample. Trizol reagent was used to extract total RNA from the PBMCs, yielding at least 5.5 micrograms per sample. For every donor, an aliquot of PBMCs went through flow cytometry to measure the percentages of naive CD45RAhigh/CD27high T cells. The chain couples TRBV11-2 to TRBJ2-6; the D segment cannot be called with confidence. The source material was blood. This sequence was found in a woman aged 25 to 45 in good health. The DNA sequence is given as TGTGCCAGCAGCTTAGTCTTCTCTGGGGCCAACGTCCTGACTTTC. This gives the protein CASSLVFSGANVLTF.